The T cell receptor (beta chain) described here comes from a study of radiotherapy plus CTLA-4 blockade in lung cancer. The CDR3 length is 17 residues. The germline gives CDR1 SGHRS, CDR2 YFSETQ. Deletions cut 0 bases from V and 3 bases from J, with 15 bases between. Assay used: immunoSEQ multiplex PCR; TCRdb lists only in-frame clones, some missing. The repertoire holds some 110,000 clones, with nearly 80% as singletons. V is TRBV5-1 and J is TRBJ2-2, with D maybe TRBD2 (7 bases). Source: peripheral blood, taken from a patient treated with radiotherapy plus ipilimumab. This receptor was taken from a human donor with non-small cell lung cancer who had a partial response to radiotherapy plus ipilimumab. The CDR3 region has the DNA TGCGCCAGCAGCTTGGGGCCACAGGGAGGGGACACCGGGGAGCTGTTTTTT. This encodes CASSLGPQGGDTGELFF.